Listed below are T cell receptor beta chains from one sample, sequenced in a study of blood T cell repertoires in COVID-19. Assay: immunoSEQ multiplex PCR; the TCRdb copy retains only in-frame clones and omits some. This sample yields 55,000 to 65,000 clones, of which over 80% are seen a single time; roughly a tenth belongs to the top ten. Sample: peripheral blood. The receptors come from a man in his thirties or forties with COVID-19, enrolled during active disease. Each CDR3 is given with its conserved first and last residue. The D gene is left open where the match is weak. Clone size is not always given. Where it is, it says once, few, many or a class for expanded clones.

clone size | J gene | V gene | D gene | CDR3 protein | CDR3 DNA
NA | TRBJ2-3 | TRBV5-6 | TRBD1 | CASTPGQGGGVYTQYF | TGTGCCAGTACTCCCGGACAGGGTGGAGGTGTTTATACGCAGTATTTT
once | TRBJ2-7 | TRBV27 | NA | CASSFGLAGYEQYF | TGTGCCAGCAGTTTTGGGCTAGCCGGCTACGAGCAGTACTTC
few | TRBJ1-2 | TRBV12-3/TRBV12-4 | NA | CASSEVGGYTF | TGTGCCAGCAGTGAGGTCGGTGGCTACACCTTC
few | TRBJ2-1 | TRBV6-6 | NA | CASSYEFNEQFF | TGTGCCAGCAGTTATGAGTTCAATGAGCAGTTCTTC
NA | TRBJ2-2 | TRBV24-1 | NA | CATSDKAPVANTGELFF | TGTGCCACCAGTGATAAAGCCCCGGTTGCGAACACCGGGGAGCTGTTTTTT
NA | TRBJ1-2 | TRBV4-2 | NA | CASSQAGQKNYGYTF | TGTGCCAGCAGCCAAGCCGGACAGAAAAACTATGGCTACACCTTC
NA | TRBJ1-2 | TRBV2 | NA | CASSDREALNYGYTF | TGTGCCAGCAGTGACCGGGAAGCACTAAACTATGGCTACACCTTC
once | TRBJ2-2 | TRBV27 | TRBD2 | CASPKRREDTGELFF | TGTGCCAGCCCGAAAAGGCGGGAGGACACCGGGGAGCTGTTTTTT
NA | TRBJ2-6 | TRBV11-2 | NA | CASSLDLGAVASGANVLTF | TGTGCCAGCAGCTTAGATCTGGGCGCCGTTGCCTCTGGGGCCAACGTCCTGACTTTC
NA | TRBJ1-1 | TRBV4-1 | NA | CASSQDGNTEAFF | TGCGCCAGCAGCCAAGACGGGAACACTGAAGCTTTCTTT
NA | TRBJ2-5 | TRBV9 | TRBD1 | CASSTGDSHQETQYF | TGTGCCAGCAGCACCGGGGACAGCCACCAAGAGACCCAGTACTTC
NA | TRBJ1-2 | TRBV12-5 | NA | CASGLSPGGYTF | TGTGCTAGTGGTTTGAGTCCGGGTGGCTACACCTTC
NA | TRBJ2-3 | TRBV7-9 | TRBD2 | CASSLRTSGSGDTQYF | TGTGCCAGCAGCTTGCGGACTAGCGGGAGTGGAGATACGCAGTATTTT
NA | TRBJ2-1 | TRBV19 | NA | CASSRRGTTRDNEQFF | TGTGCCAGTAGTAGACGCGGGACGACTAGAGACAATGAGCAGTTCTTC
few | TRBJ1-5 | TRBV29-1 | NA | CSTGQGGQPQHF | TGCAGTACAGGGCAAGGAGGTCAGCCCCAGCATTTT
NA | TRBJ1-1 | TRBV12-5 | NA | CASGLGPEAFF | TGTGCTAGTGGTTTGGGGCCGGAAGCTTTCTTT
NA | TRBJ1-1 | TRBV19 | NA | CASSAAENTEAFF | TGTGCCAGTAGTGCGGCGGAGAACACTGAAGCTTTCTTT
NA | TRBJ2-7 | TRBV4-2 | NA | CASSPSSGAGRISYEQYF | TGTGCCAGCAGCCCGTCCTCCGGGGCGGGACGTATCTCCTACGAGCAGTACTTC
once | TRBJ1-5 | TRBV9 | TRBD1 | CASSATGVSNQPQHF | TGTGCCAGCAGCGCGACAGGGGTGAGCAATCAGCCCCAGCATTTT
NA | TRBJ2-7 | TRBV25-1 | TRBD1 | CATTGTAYEQYF | TGTGCCACCACCGGGACAGCCTACGAGCAGTACTTC
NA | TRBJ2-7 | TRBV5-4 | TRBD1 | CASSFIQIDRVHEQYF | TGTGCCAGCAGCTTTATTCAAATTGACAGGGTGCACGAGCAGTACTTC
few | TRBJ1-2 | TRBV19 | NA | CASSTGQTNYGYTF | TGTGCCAGTAGTACGGGACAAACGAACTATGGCTACACCTTC